The clone carrying this T cell receptor beta chain was seen ten or more times. Its antigen remains unknown. One junction end does not reproduce the germline sequence, and a read error may be involved. TCRdb re-analysed the multiplex PCR reads in MiXCR, keeping a single row per CDR3 protein. This repertoire shows about 200,000 distinct CDR3 sequences, under 35% found once; its top ten account for 3% to 4%. These data are taken from a study of breast tumors, draining lymph nodes, adjacent tissues. Whole-study findings and limits: Luminal-like breast cancer showed significantly higher tumor–nontumor repertoire similarity than basal-like. Most tumor T cells seemingly derive from lymph node, then expand in tumor.

Axillary draining lymph nodes of breast cancer patients supplied the node samples. The sequencing input was axillary lymph node tissue. This sequence was found in a female donor with breast cancer. Some clones in this sample may be carry-over from other donors' samples.

The CDR3 bases are TGTGCCAGCAGCATGGGACTAGCGGGGGACGCCTATAATGAGCAGTTCTTC. It yields the protein CASSMGLAGDAYNEQFF. The rearrangement links TRBV7-9 to TRBJ2-1; TRBD2 matches 14 bases. CDR3 size: 17 residues. Germline loops: CDR1 SEHNR, CDR2 FQNEAQ (reference sequence).